The 27 T cell receptor beta chains below were found in one sample sequenced in a study of blood T cell repertoires in COVID-19. Repertoires were generated with immunoSEQ multiplex PCR, while TCRdb's copy carries only in-frame clones and drops some. Of approximately 200,000 clones listed, 80% to 90% are singletons. The sample comprised PBMCs or T cells enriched from blood (not recorded which). The receptors derive from a woman aged 18-29 years in a cohort exposed to, infected with or recovered from COVID-19 (not recorded which).

The chain uses TRBV6-5 and TRBJ1-6; 7 bases align to TRBD1. The junction had 10 bases not matched to a gene; V was cut back by 8 bases and J by 9 bases. Germline CDR1 reads MNHEY; CDR2 reads SVGAGI. The CDR3 is 14 amino acids. The CDR3, as DNA: TGTGCCAGCGGAACAGGGGACGGCGGTTCACCCCTCCACTTT. Protein sequence: CASGTGDGGSPLHF.

The J gene is TRBJ2-3, the V gene TRBV24-1; 10 bases map to TRBD2. The V gene's germline CDR1 is KGHDR and CDR2 SFDVKD. The CDR3 length is 17 residues. V lost 3 bases and J lost 4; bases outside the gene matches: 9. The CDR3 DNA reads TGTGCCACCAGTGATGGAAGCGGGAGGGCTCTTCCAGATACGCAGTATTTT. This gives the protein CATSDGSGRALPDTQYF.

This clone was counted once. This rearrangement joins TRBV19 to TRBJ2-6, with TRBD2 as a possible D gene (5 bases). The V gene's germline CDR1 is LNHDA and CDR2 SQIVND (reference sequence). The CDR3 spans 18 residues. Trimming left V 5 bases short and J 0 bases short, with 17 bases between. The CDR3 is CASSEGWGEHSGANVLTF. CDR3 nucleotides: TGTGCCAGTAGTGAAGGGTGGGGAGAACACTCTGGGGCCAACGTCCTGACTTTC.

The gene calls are TRBV7-8 and TRBJ1-1, with a tentative D call TRBD1 (6 bases). The CDR3 is 15 residues long. Germline CDR1 SGHVS, CDR2 FQNEAQ. V was shortened by 1 base and J by 3 bases, with 12 bases between the two germline ends. CDR3: CASSLGLYRDTEAFF. The CDR3 nucleotides are TGTGCCAGCAGCTTAGGGCTTTACAGGGACACTGAAGCTTTCTTT.

This clone appeared once. The chain combines TRBV28 with TRBJ2-7; 11 positions match TRBD2. The germline CDR1 and CDR2 sequences are MDHEN and SYDVKM. The CDR3 covers 14 residues. V shed 6 bases and J 2 bases; nucleotides not matched to a gene: 3. This CDR3 reads CASSLLAGAYEQYF. The CDR3 DNA follows: TGTGCCAGCAGCCTACTAGCGGGGGCCTACGAGCAGTACTTC.

The CDR3 reads CASSSSSTNEKLFF. DNA of the CDR3: TGTGCCAGCAGCTCGAGCTCAACTAATGAAAAACTGTTTTTT. The gene calls are TRBV4-2 and TRBJ1-4; D is uncertain. The CDR3 totals 14 residues. V lost 5 bases and J lost 0, with 7 bases in between. The germline V gene encodes CDR1 LGHNA and CDR2 YNFKEQ.

The rearrangement uses TRBV3-1 (or the pseudogene TRBV3-2) and TRBJ2-1; 8 bases map to TRBD2. J gave up 6 bases and V 4 bases, and 8 bases lay outside the gene matches. This CDR3 is built from 15 residues. Germline CDR1 reads LGHDT; CDR2 reads YNNKEL (reference sequence). In DNA, the CDR3 is TGTGCCAGCAGCCTTAGCGGGACCGGCGGCAATGAGCAGTTCTTC. Translation gives CASSLSGTGGNEQFF.

This clone was seen a single time. This chain joins TRBV19 and TRBJ1-6, with 8 bases matching TRBD1. This CDR3 has 14 residues. V was pared by 4 bases and J by 8 bases, with 4 bases of the junction left unmatched. Germline V gives CDR1 LNHDA, CDR2 SQIVND (reference sequence). In nucleotides, the CDR3 is TGTGCCAGTAGTAGACAGGGGACAGATTCACCCCTCCACTTT. Amino acids: CASSRQGTDSPLHF.

The rearrangement joins TRBV11-1 to TRBJ1-5; D gene ambiguous. The ends were cut back, 3 bases at V and 3 bases at J, with 9 bases in the middle. Germline assignment: CDR1 SGHAT and CDR2 FQDESV (reference sequence). This CDR3 comprises 14 residues. The CDR3 here is CASSLAGDNQPQHF. DNA of the CDR3: TGTGCCAGCAGCTTGGCGGGCGACAATCAGCCCCAGCATTTT. The full variable domain, completed using reference TRBV11-1 and TRBJ1-5, is EAEVAQSPRYKITEKSQAVAFWCDPISGHATLYWYRQILGQGPELLVQFQDESVVDDSQLPKDRFSAERLKGVDSTLKIQPAELGDSAMYLCASSLAGDNQPQHFGDGTRLSIL.

The gene calls are TRBV3-1 (or the pseudogene TRBV3-2) and TRBJ2-7; 7 bases are a match to TRBD2. The CDR3 consists of 18 residues. Looked up from germline, CDR1 is LGHDT and CDR2 is YNNKEL (reference sequence). V lost 4 bases, J lost 5 bases, and 20 bases stayed unmatched. CDR3 in DNA: TGTGCCAGCAGCCGGGCCCTCTCTCGTGGGAGGGGTTACAACGAGCAGTACTTC. Its protein product is CASSRALSRGRGYNEQYF.

The chain links TRBV2 to TRBJ2-5, with 8 bases identical to TRBD2. CDR1 SNHLY and CDR2 FYNNEI come from the germline V gene. The CDR3 has 13 amino acids. The junction had 10 bases not matched to a gene; V was cut back by 11 bases and J by 5 bases. CDR3: CAQTGGHRETQYF. Here the CDR3 DNA reads TGTGCCCAAACGGGGGGGCATCGGGAGACCCAGTACTTC.

The CDR3 DNA reads TGTGCCAGCAGCGATACAGGGAATTCACCCCTCCACTTT. This encodes CASSDTGNSPLHF. The V call is TRBV6-4, the J call TRBJ1-6; D perhaps matches TRBD1 (6 bases). This CDR3 region has 13 residues. Germline CDR1 MRHNA, CDR2 SNTAGT. The germline V and J ends were trimmed by 6 bases and 7 bases, with 10 bases remaining between them.

This clone was seen just once. The genes are TRBV7-9 and TRBJ1-1; D is undetermined. Germline CDR1 reads SEHNR; CDR2 reads FQNEAQ (reference sequence). The CDR3 has 14 amino acids. V was clipped by 6 bases and J by 1 base, with 12 bases between them. This CDR3 is CASRVEQSNTEAFF. Written as DNA, the CDR3 is TGTGCCAGCAGAGTAGAACAGTCGAACACTGAAGCTTTCTTT.

The chain couples TRBV7-9 to TRBJ1-4; 8 bases line up with TRBD1. This CDR3 is built from 15 residues. Germline V gene sequence: CDR1 SEHNR, CDR2 FQNEAQ (reference sequence). The trim removed 1 base at V and 6 bases at J, leaving 4 bases unmatched. Here the CDR3 reads CASSLGQGTDEKLFF. CDR3 in DNA: TGTGCCAGCAGCTTAGGACAGGGGACGGATGAAAAACTGTTTTTT.

CDR3 protein: CASRSQGGGYTF. DNA of the CDR3: TGTGCCAGCAGGTCTCAGGGTGGCGGCTACACCTTC. V gene TRBV6-5 combines with J gene TRBJ1-2; D might be TRBD1 (5 bases). Germline loops: CDR1 MNHEY, CDR2 SVGAGI. The CDR3 has 12 amino acids. Deletions cut 6 bases from V and 8 bases from J, with 13 bases between.

V and J are TRBV29-1 and TRBJ2-1; 11 positions match TRBD2. The germline V gene encodes CDR1 SQVTM and CDR2 ANQGSEA. This CDR3 comprises 16 residues. The trim removed 6 bases at V and 4 bases at J, leaving 11 bases unmatched. The CDR3 is CSVSGGGTSGYNEQFF. The CDR3 region has the DNA TGCAGCGTCTCAGGTGGAGGGACTAGCGGTTACAATGAGCAGTTCTTC.

There are many counts of this clone. In DNA, the CDR3 is TGTGCCACCAGTGCCAGGGGAGAAAGATATGGCTACACCTTC. Protein product: CATSARGERYGYTF. This chain uses TRBV24-1 with TRBJ1-2; possible D gene TRBD1, 6 bases. There are 14 residues in the CDR3. Per germline, CDR1 KGHDR and CDR2 SFDVKD. With 5 bases removed from V and 5 bases from J, the gap between germline ends came to 14 bases.

The rearrangement uses TRBV29-1 and TRBJ2-1; 10 bases are a match to TRBD2. There are 15 residues in the CDR3. Germline V lookup: CDR1 SQVTM, CDR2 ANQGSEA. Trimming at V came to 4 bases and at J to 10 bases, leaving 13 bases not matched to a gene. CDR3 sequence: CSVARRLAGVQEQFF. CDR3 nucleotides: TGCAGCGTTGCTCGGAGGCTAGCGGGGGTTCAGGAGCAGTTCTTC.

The V and J genes are TRBV5-1 and TRBJ1-4; a possible D gene is TRBD1 (5 bases). V lost 4 bases and J lost 4, with 20 bases in between. The germline gives CDR1 SGHRS, CDR2 YFSETQ. The CDR3 runs 17 residues. The CDR3: CASSAGDDSGNNEKLFF. The CDR3 DNA reads TGCGCCAGCAGCGCAGGAGATGACAGCGGGAATAATGAAAAACTGTTTTTT.

The V and J genes are TRBV6-1 and TRBJ2-7; D possibly corresponds to TRBD1 (6 bases). V gave up 1 base and J gave up 3 bases, with 10 bases separating them. Germline CDR1 is MNHNS and CDR2 is SASEGT. The CDR3 is 14 residues long. The CDR3 reads CASSEVGAGYEQYF. The CDR3, as DNA: TGTGCCAGCAGTGAAGTGGGGGCCGGCTACGAGCAGTACTTC.

The chain carries TRBV29-1 and TRBJ2-1; 10 bases map to TRBD2. The trim removed 0 bases at V and 8 bases at J, leaving 10 bases unmatched. The CDR3 length is 16 residues. Germline V CDR1 and CDR2: SQVTM, ANQGSEA. The CDR3 loop reads CSVEDQSGRDLDEQFF. CDR3 DNA sequence: TGCAGCGTTGAAGATCAAAGCGGGAGGGATTTGGATGAGCAGTTCTTC.

The chain employs TRBV7-8 and TRBJ1-2, with TRBD1 matching 11 bases. The junction had 6 bases not matched to a gene; V was cut back by 3 bases and J by 0 bases. CDR1 and CDR2 (germline): SGHVS, FQNEAQ. CDR3 length equals 17 residues. CDR3 sequence reads: CASSFTGTGGANYGYTF. Here the CDR3 DNA reads TGTGCCAGCAGCTTTACCGGGACAGGGGGAGCTAACTATGGCTACACCTTC.

The chain joins TRBV2 to TRBJ1-5; 7 bases line up with TRBD1. Germline V gene sequence: CDR1 SNHLY, CDR2 FYNNEI. Trimming cost V 3 bases and J 7 bases; bases outside gene matches: 6. CDR3 size: 14 residues. CDR3 in amino acids: CASSDRTGTQPQHF. DNA for the CDR3: TGTGCCAGCAGTGACAGGACAGGTACACAGCCCCAGCATTTT.

CDR3 in DNA: TGTGCCACCAGAGGACGGGAAAATCAGCCCCAGCATTTT. Its protein is CATRGRENQPQHF. The J gene is TRBJ1-5, the V gene TRBV24-1; no clear D. Per the germline V gene, CDR1 is KGHDR and CDR2 is SFDVKD. This CDR3 contains 13 residues. V dropped 7 bases and J dropped 4 bases, with 10 bases sitting between them.

V usage is TRBV5-6 and J usage is TRBJ1-5; D gene unclear. V lost 0 bases and J 7 bases, leaving 8 bases between the germline ends. CDR3 length equals 13 residues. Germline V gene data show CDR1 as SGHDT and CDR2 as YYEEEE. Here the CDR3 reads CASSLGSGQPQHF. CDR3 coding DNA: TGTGCCAGCAGCTTGGGGTCCGGGCAGCCCCAGCATTTT.

The rearrangement links TRBV6-1 to TRBJ2-3; 7 bases line up with TRBD2. V lost 3 bases, J lost 0 bases, and 3 bases stayed unmatched. Per germline, CDR1 MNHNS and CDR2 SASEGT. The length of the CDR3 is 15 residues. The CDR3 region has the DNA TGTGCCAGCAGTGATCTAGCGGCTAGCACAGATACGCAGTATTTT. Its translation is CASSDLAASTDTQYF.

The rearrangement joins TRBV2 to TRBJ2-7; D gene uncertain. V was cut by 2 bases and J by 2 bases, with 10 bases left in between. Germline CDR1 reads SNHLY; CDR2 reads FYNNEI. This CDR3 region has 14 residues. CDR3 sequence reads: CASSENLGAYEQYF. In DNA, the CDR3 is TGTGCCAGCAGTGAAAATCTGGGCGCCTACGAGCAGTACTTC.